This T cell receptor beta chain is drawn from a study of blood T cell repertoires in COVID-19. Study-level information: T cells, B-cell-depleted T cells, or PBMCs provided the cDNA or gDNA that served as material.

CDR3 length: 12 residues. Germline V lookup: CDR1 MNHEY, CDR2 SMNVEV (reference sequence). The trim removed 5 bases at V and 8 bases at J, leaving 4 bases unmatched. Under the authors' procedure: By means of reference gene primer amplification, nucleated cell counts were estimated. Data came from immunoSEQ multiplex PCR; TCRdb stores just in-frame clones and leaves some out. The V and J calls and the clone size are those of that table, but D and trimming were determined from the DNA. Among about 300,000 clones listed, roughly nine tenths were seen once. The source material was peripheral blood. The receptor comes from a man between 18 and 35 years old who had recovered from COVID-19. The rearrangement links TRBV27 to TRBJ1-2; TRBD1 agrees at 8 bases. This chain's CDR3 is CASSDRGRGYTF. Written as DNA, the CDR3 is TGTGCCAGCAGTGACAGGGGACGGGGCTACACCTTC.